Each of the 18 T cell receptor beta chains below was sequenced from the same sample in a study of cytomegalovirus exposure and HLA in healthy donors. The PCR made use of 60 Vbeta and 13 Jbeta primers. Clones were read by immunoSEQ multiplex PCR, and TCRdb kept only the in-frame ones, dropping some. The table shows approximately 170,000 clones, with approximately 75% occurring only once. The specimen sequenced was PBMCs. These receptor sequences come from a girl aged 10 to 17 in good health and CMV-seronegative.

The chain links TRBV5-1 to TRBJ2-4; TRBD1 matches at 7 bases. This CDR3 region has 15 residues. The germline CDR1 and CDR2 sequences are SGHRS and YFSETQ. V shed 4 bases and J 8 bases; nucleotides not matched to a gene: 12. CDR3 loop: CASSPGRDSFDIQYF. Written as DNA, the CDR3 is TGCGCCAGCAGCCCGGGCCGGGACAGTTTCGACATTCAGTACTTC.

CDR3 residues: CASSSIGGNGNSPLHF. Written as DNA, the CDR3 is TGCGCCAGCAGCTCCATAGGGGGCAATGGCAATTCACCCCTCCACTTT. The chain combines TRBV5-1 with TRBJ1-6, with 7 nucleotides matching TRBD1. The CDR3 contains 16 residues. Germline CDR1 and CDR2: SGHRS and YFSETQ. Germline trimming cut 3 bases from V and 7 bases from J; bases unmatched to any gene: 10.

The rearrangement links TRBV27 to TRBJ2-2; 8 bases fit TRBD1. CDR1 is MNHEY and CDR2 is SMNVEV in the germline V gene (reference sequence). This CDR3 comprises 17 residues. The V segment lost 0 bases and the J segment 5 bases; nucleotides outside the gene matches: 8. This chain's CDR3 is CASSLSMGQVVTGELFF. CDR3 coding DNA: TGTGCCAGCAGTTTATCGATGGGACAGGTCGTAACCGGGGAGCTGTTTTTT.

This sequence joins TRBV11-2 and TRBJ2-1; 7 bases fit TRBD2. Germline CDR1 SGHAT, CDR2 FQNNGV. This CDR3 is 15 amino acids long. Unmatched junction bases numbered 3, after V lost 4 bases and J lost 0 bases. The CDR3, as DNA: TGTGCCAGCAGCTCCTGGGGGGGCTCCTACAATGAGCAGTTCTTC. Translation gives CASSSWGGSYNEQFF.

J is TRBJ1-4 and V is TRBV2; 11 bases are a match to TRBD1. Germline loops: CDR1 SNHLY, CDR2 FYNNEI. V lost 9 bases, J lost 2 bases, and 2 bases stayed unmatched. This CDR3 spans 14 amino acids. CDR3 in amino acids: CARGQGETNEKLFF. The CDR3, as DNA: TGTGCCAGGGGACAGGGGGAGACTAATGAAAAACTGTTTTTT.

The V call is TRBV5-1, the J call TRBJ2-5; D may be TRBD1 (6 bases). Germline CDR1 and CDR2: SGHRS and YFSETQ. The CDR3 contains 13 residues. V was clipped by 4 bases and J by 5 bases, with 12 bases between them. CDR3 amino acids: CASSEQGWETQYF. For the CDR3, the DNA is TGCGCCAGCAGCGAACAGGGTTGGGAGACCCAGTACTTC.

This clone was detected a few times. V is TRBV7-9 and J is TRBJ1-4, with unresolved D. Between the trimmed V and J ends, which lost 6 bases and 4 bases, there was a span of 6 bases. Germline CDR1 is SEHNR and CDR2 is FQNEAQ (reference sequence). This CDR3 has 12 amino acids. The CDR3 loop is CASSRVNEKLFF. CDR3 nucleotide sequence: TGTGCCAGCAGTCGGGTTAATGAAAAACTGTTTTTT.

On this clone: Other nucleotide sequences from this sample produce the same CDR3. CDR3 amino acids: CASSSGTGAYEQYF. The CDR3 region has the DNA TGCGCCAGCAGCTCCGGGACAGGGGCCTACGAGCAGTACTTC. J is TRBJ2-7 and V is TRBV5-1; 10 nucleotides agree with TRBD1. The V and J ends lost 3 bases and 2 bases, in that order; junction bases with no gene match: 2. The length of the CDR3 is 14 residues. The germline V gene has CDR1 SGHRS and CDR2 YFSETQ.

The chain carries TRBV29-1 and TRBJ1-2; TRBD1 matches at 7 bases. Germline CDR1 SQVTM, CDR2 ANQGSEA. V shed 6 bases, J shed 3 bases, and the junction held 7 bases outside the gene matches. The CDR3 is made up of 13 amino acids. CDR3 protein: CSVNRGGDYGYTF. The CDR3 nucleotides are TGCAGCGTGAACAGGGGAGGCGACTATGGCTACACCTTC.

The CDR3 is CASRLAGNQPQHF. The DNA of the CDR3 is TGTGCCAGCAGGCTGGCCGGGAATCAGCCCCAGCATTTT. V and J are TRBV2 and TRBJ1-5; D is uncertain. This CDR3 has 13 amino acids. CDR1 is SNHLY, CDR2 FYNNEI, per germline. The V end was cut by 6 bases, the J end by 4 bases, with 10 bases between. Combining the CDR3 with reference TRBV2 and TRBJ1-5 gives the whole variable domain EPEVTQTPSHQVTQMGQEVILRCVPISNHLYFYWYRQILGQKVEFLVSFYNNEISEKSEIFDDQFSVERPDGSNFTLKIRSTKLEDSAMYFCASRLAGNQPQHFGDGTRLSIL.

V and J are TRBV7-6 and TRBJ2-2; no clear D gene. Per the germline V gene, CDR1 is SGHVS and CDR2 is FNYEAQ. V lost 2 bases and J lost 7, with 8 bases in between. The CDR3 runs to 13 residues. This CDR3 reads CASSLSGNGELFF. The CDR3 DNA is TGTGCCAGCAGCTTATCAGGAAACGGGGAGCTGTTTTTT.

The chain couples TRBV18 to TRBJ2-3, with D possibly being TRBD2 (6 bases). V was cut by 5 bases and J by 2 bases, with 8 bases left in between. Germline lookup yields CDR1 KGHSH and CDR2 LQKENI. This CDR3 contains 13 residues. The CDR3 region is CASSGDFTDTQYF. The CDR3, as DNA: TGTGCCAGCTCAGGGGACTTCACAGATACGCAGTATTTT. Full variable domain (missing parts from reference TRBV18 and TRBJ2-3): NAGVMQNPRHLVRRRGQEARLRCSPMKGHSHVYWYRQLPEEGLKFMVYLQKENIIDESGMPKERFSAEFPKEGPSILRIQQVVRGDSAAYFCASSGDFTDTQYFGPGTRLTVL.

This chain joins TRBV10-3 and TRBJ1-4; weak D call: TRBD1 (5 bases). V was shortened by 10 bases and J by 0 bases, with 18 bases between the two germline ends. Looked up from germline, CDR1 is ENHRY and CDR2 is SYGVKD. The CDR3 covers 16 residues. Here the CDR3 reads CATTGGGSSTNEKLFF. The CDR3 bases are TGTGCCACTACAGGAGGCGGGAGCTCAACTAATGAAAAACTGTTTTTT.

This chain links TRBV5-4 with TRBJ2-1; 8 nucleotides match TRBD2. V trimming: 0 bases; J trimming: 0 bases; junction bases outside the gene matches: 5. CDR3 length equals 17 residues. Germline CDR1 is SGHNT and CDR2 is YYREEE (reference sequence). The CDR3 nucleotides read TGTGCCAGCAGCTTGGGCGGGGGGTCCAGCTCCTACAATGAGCAGTTCTTC. This encodes CASSLGGGSSSYNEQFF.

This chain uses TRBV5-1 with TRBJ2-4; no firm D call. The length of the CDR3 is 20 residues. V dropped 1 base and J dropped 0 bases, with 23 bases sitting between them. Per germline, CDR1 SGHRS and CDR2 YFSETQ. CDR3: CASSLRPPVEDLLAKNIQYF. The DNA for the CDR3 is TGCGCCAGCAGCTTGAGGCCTCCGGTTGAGGATCTACTAGCCAAAAACATTCAGTACTTC.

The rearrangement links TRBV7-9 to TRBJ1-4; 11 nucleotides line up with TRBD1. From germline, CDR1 is SEHNR and CDR2 FQNEAQ (reference sequence). CDR3 size: 16 residues. J was trimmed by 4 bases and V by 5 bases; bases with no gene match: 6. The CDR3 protein is CASSPRTGGNNEKLFF. CDR3 DNA sequence: TGTGCCAGCAGCCCAAGGACAGGGGGCAATAATGAAAAACTGTTTTTT.

V is TRBV9 and J is TRBJ1-5, with D unclear. The CDR3 sequence is 14 residues long. The germline V gene encodes CDR1 SGDLS and CDR2 YYNGEE. Deletions cut 0 bases from V and 6 bases from J, with 10 bases between. The CDR3 loop is CASSVAGESQPQHF. CDR3 nucleotide sequence: TGTGCCAGCAGCGTAGCGGGAGAAAGTCAGCCCCAGCATTTT.

This clone has a handful of counts. The rearrangement links TRBV7-6 to TRBJ2-1; 7 bases fit TRBD1. Looked up from germline, CDR1 is SGHVS and CDR2 is FNYEAQ. The CDR3 covers 16 residues. V shed 0 bases and J 6 bases; nucleotides not matched to a gene: 8. This CDR3 reads CASSLAGGQGRNEQFF. In DNA form, the CDR3 reads TGTGCCAGCAGCTTAGCAGGGGGCCAAGGGCGCAATGAGCAGTTCTTC.